This T cell receptor (beta chain) was obtained from a study of human T cells and chemical hapten exposure. This CDR3 contains 16 residues. Looked up from germline, CDR1 is MGHRA and CDR2 is YSYEKL. V was shortened by 2 bases and J by 1 base, with 14 bases between the two germline ends. Each CDR3 protein is one row after TCRdb ran MiXCR on the 5' RACE reads. The sample holds around 100,000 distinct CDR3 sequences, around a fifth seen once. Unfractionated whole blood was the source of the extracted total RNA. The chain carries TRBV4-1 and TRBJ2-5; D may be TRBD1 or TRBD2 (5 bases each). The source is a human donor in good health. In DNA form, the CDR3 reads TGCGCCAGCAGCCAAAAGGGACCCCTGGCCCAAGAGACCCAGTACTTC. Amino acid sequence: CASSQKGPLAQETQYF.